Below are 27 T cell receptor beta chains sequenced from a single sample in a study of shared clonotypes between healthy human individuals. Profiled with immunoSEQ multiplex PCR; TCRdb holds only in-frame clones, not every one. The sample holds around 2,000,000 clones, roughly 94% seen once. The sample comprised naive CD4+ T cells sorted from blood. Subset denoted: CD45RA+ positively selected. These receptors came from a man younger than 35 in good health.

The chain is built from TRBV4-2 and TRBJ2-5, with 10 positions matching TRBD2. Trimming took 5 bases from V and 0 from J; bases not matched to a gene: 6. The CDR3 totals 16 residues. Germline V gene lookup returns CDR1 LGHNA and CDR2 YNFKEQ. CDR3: CASSLVLAGNQETQYF. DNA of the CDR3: TGTGCCAGCAGCTTAGTACTAGCGGGGAACCAAGAGACCCAGTACTTC.

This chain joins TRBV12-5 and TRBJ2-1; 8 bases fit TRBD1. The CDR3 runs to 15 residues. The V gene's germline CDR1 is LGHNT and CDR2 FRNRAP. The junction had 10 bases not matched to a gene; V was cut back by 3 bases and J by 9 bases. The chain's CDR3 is CASGFGDRGRVEQFF. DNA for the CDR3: TGTGCTAGTGGTTTTGGAGACAGGGGTCGGGTTGAGCAGTTCTTC.

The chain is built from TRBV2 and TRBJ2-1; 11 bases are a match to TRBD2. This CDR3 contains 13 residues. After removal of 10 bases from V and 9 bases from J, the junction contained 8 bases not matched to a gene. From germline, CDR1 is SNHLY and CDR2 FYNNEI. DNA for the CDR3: TGTGCCACCGTAGCGGGAGGGCCGGGTGAGCAGTTCTTC. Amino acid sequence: CATVAGGPGEQFF.

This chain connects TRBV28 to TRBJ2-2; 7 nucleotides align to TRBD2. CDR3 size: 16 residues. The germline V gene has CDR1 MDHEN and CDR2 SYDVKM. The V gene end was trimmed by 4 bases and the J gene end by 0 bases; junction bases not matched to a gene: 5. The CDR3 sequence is CASSSSGLANTGELFF. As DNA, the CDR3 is TGTGCCAGCAGTTCTAGCGGCCTCGCGAACACCGGGGAGCTGTTTTTT.

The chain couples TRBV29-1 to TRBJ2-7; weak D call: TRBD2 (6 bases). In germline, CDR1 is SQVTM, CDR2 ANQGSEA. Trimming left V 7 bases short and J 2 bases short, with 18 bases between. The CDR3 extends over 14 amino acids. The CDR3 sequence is CSGGEGGAPYEQYF. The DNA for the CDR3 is TGCAGCGGTGGGGAAGGCGGGGCGCCCTACGAGCAGTACTTC.

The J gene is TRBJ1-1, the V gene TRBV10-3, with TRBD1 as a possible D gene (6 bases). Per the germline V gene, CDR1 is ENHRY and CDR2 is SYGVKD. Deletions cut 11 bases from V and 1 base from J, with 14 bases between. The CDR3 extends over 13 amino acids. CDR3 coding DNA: TGTGCCGTCCGGGACACCCAGAACACTGAAGCTTTCTTT. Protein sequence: CAVRDTQNTEAFF.

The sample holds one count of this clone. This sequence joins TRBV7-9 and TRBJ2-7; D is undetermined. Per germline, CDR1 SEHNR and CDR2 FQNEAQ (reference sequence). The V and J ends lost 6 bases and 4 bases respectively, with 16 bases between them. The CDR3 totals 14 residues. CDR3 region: CASSPPDGRYEQYF. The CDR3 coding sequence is TGTGCCAGCAGTCCTCCGGACGGACGTTACGAGCAGTACTTC.

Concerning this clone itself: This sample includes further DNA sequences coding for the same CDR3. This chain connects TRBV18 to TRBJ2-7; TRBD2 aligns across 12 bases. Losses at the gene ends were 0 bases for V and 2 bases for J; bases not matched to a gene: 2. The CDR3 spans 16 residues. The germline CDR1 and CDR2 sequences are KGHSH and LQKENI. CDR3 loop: CASSPPLAGGTYEQYF. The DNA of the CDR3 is TGTGCCAGCTCACCACCACTAGCGGGGGGAACCTACGAGCAGTACTTC.

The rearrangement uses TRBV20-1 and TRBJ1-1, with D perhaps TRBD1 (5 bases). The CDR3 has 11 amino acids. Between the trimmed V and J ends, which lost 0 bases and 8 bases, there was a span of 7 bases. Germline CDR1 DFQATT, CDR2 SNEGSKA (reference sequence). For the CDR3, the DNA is TGCAGTGCTAGAGACCCAGGGGAAGCTTTCTTT. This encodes CSARDPGEAFF.

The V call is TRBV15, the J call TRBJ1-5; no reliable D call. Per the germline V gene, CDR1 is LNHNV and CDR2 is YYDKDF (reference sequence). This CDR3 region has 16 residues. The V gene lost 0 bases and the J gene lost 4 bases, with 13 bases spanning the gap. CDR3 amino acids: CATSRDLATYNQPQHF. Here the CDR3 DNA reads TGTGCCACCAGCAGAGATCTCGCCACCTATAATCAGCCCCAGCATTTT.

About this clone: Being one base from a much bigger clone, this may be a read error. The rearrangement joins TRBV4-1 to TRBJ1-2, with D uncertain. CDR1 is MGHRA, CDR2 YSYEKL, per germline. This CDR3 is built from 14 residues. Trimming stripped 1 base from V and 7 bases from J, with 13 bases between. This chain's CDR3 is CASSQGEETRGYTF. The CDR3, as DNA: TGCGCCAGCAGCCAAGGGGAAGAGACTCGTGGCTACACCTTC.

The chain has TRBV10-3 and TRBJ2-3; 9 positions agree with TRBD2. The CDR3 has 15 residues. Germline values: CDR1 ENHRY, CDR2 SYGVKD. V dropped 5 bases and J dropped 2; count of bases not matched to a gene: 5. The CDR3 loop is CAISKTSGDTDTQYF. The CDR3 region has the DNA TGTGCCATCAGTAAGACTAGCGGAGACACAGATACGCAGTATTTT.

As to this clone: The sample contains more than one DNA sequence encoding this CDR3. The CDR3, as DNA: TGCAGCGTAGGACAGCCCTCCTACGAGCAGTACTTC. This encodes CSVGQPSYEQYF. This sequence joins TRBV29-1 and TRBJ2-7; tentatively, D is TRBD1 (6 bases). The V gene's germline CDR1 is SQVTM and CDR2 ANQGSEA. Trimming left V 6 bases short and J 0 bases short, with 9 bases between. The CDR3 has 12 amino acids.

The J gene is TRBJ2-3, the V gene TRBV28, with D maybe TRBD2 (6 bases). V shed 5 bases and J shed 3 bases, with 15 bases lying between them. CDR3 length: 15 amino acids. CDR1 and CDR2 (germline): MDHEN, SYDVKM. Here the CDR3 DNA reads TGTGCCAGCAGTAGACTAGGCTTAAAGACAGATACGCAGTATTTT. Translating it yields CASSRLGLKTDTQYF.

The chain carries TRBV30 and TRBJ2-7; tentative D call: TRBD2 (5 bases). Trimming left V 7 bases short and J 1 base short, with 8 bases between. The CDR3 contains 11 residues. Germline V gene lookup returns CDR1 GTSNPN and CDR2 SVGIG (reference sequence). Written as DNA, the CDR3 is TGTGCCTCCTCGGGATCCTACGAGCAGTACTTC. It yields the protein CASSGSYEQYF.

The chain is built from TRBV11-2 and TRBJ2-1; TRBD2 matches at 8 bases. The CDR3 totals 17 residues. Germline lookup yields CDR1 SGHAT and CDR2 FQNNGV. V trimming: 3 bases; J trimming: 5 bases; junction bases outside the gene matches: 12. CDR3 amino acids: CASSFPDSGIPNNEQFF. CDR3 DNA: TGTGCCAGCAGCTTCCCAGATAGCGGGATCCCCAACAATGAGCAGTTCTTC.

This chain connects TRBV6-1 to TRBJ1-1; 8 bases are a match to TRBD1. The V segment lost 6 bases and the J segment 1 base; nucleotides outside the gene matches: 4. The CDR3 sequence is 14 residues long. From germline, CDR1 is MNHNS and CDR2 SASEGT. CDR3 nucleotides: TGTGCCAGCAGACGGACAGGGCGGAACACTGAAGCTTTCTTT. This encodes CASRRTGRNTEAFF.

Here the CDR3 DNA reads TGTGCCAGCAGCTATGCGAAGGGACAGGCGGGTACTCAAGGCTACACCTTC. Translation gives CASSYAKGQAGTQGYTF. The chain combines TRBV7-2 with TRBJ1-2; 8 bases align to TRBD1. The J segment lost 8 bases and the V segment lost 4 bases, leaving 18 bases of the junction unmatched. Per germline, CDR1 SGHTA and CDR2 FQGNSA. The CDR3 extends over 17 amino acids.

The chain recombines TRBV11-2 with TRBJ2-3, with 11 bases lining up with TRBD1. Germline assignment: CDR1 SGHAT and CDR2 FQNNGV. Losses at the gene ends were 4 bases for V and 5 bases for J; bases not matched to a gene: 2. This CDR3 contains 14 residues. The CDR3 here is CASSSDRGLDTQYF. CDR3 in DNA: TGTGCCAGCAGCTCGGACAGGGGGCTAGATACGCAGTATTTT.

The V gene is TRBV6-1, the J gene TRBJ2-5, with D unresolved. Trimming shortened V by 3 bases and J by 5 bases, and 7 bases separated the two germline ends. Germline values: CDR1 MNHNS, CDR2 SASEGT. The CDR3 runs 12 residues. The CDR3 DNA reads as TGTGCCAGCAGTGATTTCGCCGAGACCCAGTACTTC. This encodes CASSDFAETQYF.

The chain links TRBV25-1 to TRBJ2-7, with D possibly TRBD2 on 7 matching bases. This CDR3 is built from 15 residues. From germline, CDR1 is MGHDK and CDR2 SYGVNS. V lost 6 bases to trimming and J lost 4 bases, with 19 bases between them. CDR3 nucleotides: TGTGCCAGCAGCGGGGATTGGGGGGGCCAGTACGAGCAGTACTTC. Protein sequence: CASSGDWGGQYEQYF.

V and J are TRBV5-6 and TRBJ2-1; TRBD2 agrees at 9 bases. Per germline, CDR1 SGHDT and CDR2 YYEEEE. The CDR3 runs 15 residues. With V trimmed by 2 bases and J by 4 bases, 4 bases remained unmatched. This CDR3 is CASSLLTSGYNEQFF. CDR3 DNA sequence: TGTGCCAGCAGCTTATTGACTAGCGGTTACAATGAGCAGTTCTTC.

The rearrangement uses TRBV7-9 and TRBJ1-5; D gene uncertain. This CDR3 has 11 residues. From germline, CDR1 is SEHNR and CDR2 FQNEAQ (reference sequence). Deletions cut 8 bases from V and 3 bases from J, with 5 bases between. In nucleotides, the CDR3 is TGTGCCAGCGGAGACAATCAGCCCCAGCATTTT. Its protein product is CASGDNQPQHF. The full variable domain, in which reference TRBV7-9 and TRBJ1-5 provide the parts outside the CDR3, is DTGVSQNPRHKITKRGQNVTFRCDPISEHNRLYWYRQTLGQGPEFLTYFQNEAQLEKSRLLSDRFSAERPKGSFSTLEIQRTEQGDSAMYLCASGDNQPQHFGDGTRLSIL.

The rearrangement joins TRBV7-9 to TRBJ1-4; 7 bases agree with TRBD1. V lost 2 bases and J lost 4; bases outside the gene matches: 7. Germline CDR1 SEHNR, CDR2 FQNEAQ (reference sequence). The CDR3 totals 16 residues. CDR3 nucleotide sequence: TGTGCCAGCAGCTTAAGTCCGGGACAGATTAATGAAAAACTGTTTTTT. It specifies CASSLSPGQINEKLFF. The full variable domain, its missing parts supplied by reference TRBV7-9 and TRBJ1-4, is DTGVSQNPRHKITKRGQNVTFRCDPISEHNRLYWYRQTLGQGPEFLTYFQNEAQLEKSRLLSDRFSAERPKGSFSTLEIQRTEQGDSAMYLCASSLSPGQINEKLFFGSGTQLSVL.

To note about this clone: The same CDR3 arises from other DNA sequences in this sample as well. CDR3 amino acids: CASSRTGNTEAFF. CDR3 DNA: TGTGCCAGCAGTAGGACAGGGAACACTGAAGCTTTCTTT. The chain links TRBV25-1 to TRBJ1-1, with 7 bases that match TRBD1. This CDR3 region has 13 residues. V lost 5 bases and J lost 1; bases outside the gene matches: 1. Germline CDR1 and CDR2: MGHDK and SYGVNS. Looking up the rest from reference TRBV25-1 and TRBJ1-1 gives the full variable domain: EADIYQTPRYLVIGTGKKITLECSQTMGHDKMYWYQQDPGMELHLIHYSYGVNSTEKGDLSSESTVSRIRTEHFPLTLESARPSHTSQYLCASSRTGNTEAFFGQGTRLTVV.

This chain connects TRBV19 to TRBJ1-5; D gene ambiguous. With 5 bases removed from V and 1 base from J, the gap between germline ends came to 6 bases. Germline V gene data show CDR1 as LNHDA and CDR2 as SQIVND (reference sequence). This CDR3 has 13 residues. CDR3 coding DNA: TGTGCCAGTAGTTTCACGAGCAATCAGCCCCAGCATTTT. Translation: CASSFTSNQPQHF.

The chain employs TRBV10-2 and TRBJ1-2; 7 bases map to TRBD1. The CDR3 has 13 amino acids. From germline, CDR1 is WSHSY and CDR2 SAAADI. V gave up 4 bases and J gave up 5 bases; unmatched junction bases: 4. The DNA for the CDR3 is TGCGCCAGCAGTGCACAGGGGAGGTATGGCTACACCTTC. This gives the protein CASSAQGRYGYTF.